One and the same sample provided the 31 T cell receptor beta chains below, sequenced in a study of cytomegalovirus exposure and HLA in healthy donors. Use of 60 Vbeta and 13 Jbeta primers characterized the PCR. Sequencing was performed with immunoSEQ multiplex PCR; in TCRdb, only in-frame clones are kept and a portion is missing. The sample has some 160,000 clones, around 88% seen once; the top ten hold nearly 2%. Sequences were obtained from PBMCs. The receptors were sampled from a young woman in good health and CMV-seronegative.

The J gene is TRBJ2-5, the V gene TRBV7-6, with D possibly matching TRBD1 (5 bases). This CDR3 is 16 amino acids long. V was shortened by 6 bases and J by 1 base, with 18 bases between the two germline ends. Germline CDR1 reads SGHVS; CDR2 reads FNYEAQ. CDR3: CASSLTASILQETQYF. The DNA for the CDR3 is TGTGCCAGCAGTTTGACAGCAAGCATACTCCAAGAGACCCAGTACTTC.

V gene TRBV6-5 combines with J gene TRBJ1-4, with D perhaps TRBD1 (6 bases). CDR3 length: 15 amino acids. CDR1 MNHEY and CDR2 SVGAGI come from the germline V gene. The ends were cut back, 0 bases at V and 5 bases at J, with 10 bases in the middle. CDR3 amino acids: CASSYSWTDNEKLFF. For the CDR3, the DNA is TGTGCCAGCAGTTACTCGTGGACAGACAATGAAAAACTGTTTTTT.

This clone was seen more than once but under ten times. This chain connects TRBV5-1 to TRBJ1-1, with TRBD1 as a possible D gene (5 bases). Germline CDR1 reads SGHRS; CDR2 reads YFSETQ. The CDR3 length is 12 residues. Trimming took 1 base from V and 6 from J, leaving 7 bases between them. Here the CDR3 reads CASSLTGSEAFF. CDR3 DNA sequence: TGCGCCAGCAGCTTGACAGGCTCTGAAGCTTTCTTT.

CDR3 loop: CASSFNDRGRRAFF. CDR3 coding DNA: TGTGCCAGCAGTTTCAATGACAGGGGGCGCCGGGCTTTCTTT. The chain employs TRBV27 and TRBJ1-1; 10 nucleotides agree with TRBD1. The ends lost 3 bases at V and 11 bases at J; junction bases unmatched: 9. Per germline, CDR1 MNHEY and CDR2 SMNVEV (reference sequence). CDR3 size: 14 residues.

This clone occurred a few times. The rearrangement uses TRBV5-6 and TRBJ1-3; D remains ambiguous. V lost 0 bases to trimming and J lost 0 bases, with 7 bases between them. This CDR3 contains 15 residues. From germline, CDR1 is SGHDT and CDR2 YYEEEE. CDR3 in amino acids: CASSLDLSSGNTIYF. The DNA of the CDR3 is TGTGCCAGCAGCTTGGACTTGAGCTCTGGAAACACCATATATTTT.

The chain joins TRBV6-4 to TRBJ2-1, with 8 bases aligning to TRBD1. This CDR3 is 15 amino acids long. Trimming cost V 2 bases and J 4 bases; bases outside gene matches: 4. Germline V CDR1 and CDR2: MRHNA, SNTAGT. CDR3 nucleotide sequence: TGTGCCAGCAGTGACGAAGGACAGGGATACAATGAGCAGTTCTTC. Amino acids: CASSDEGQGYNEQFF.

The chain is built from TRBV27 and TRBJ1-1; possibly TRBD1 for D (6 bases). The CDR3 has 12 residues. Germline CDR1 is MNHEY and CDR2 is SMNVEV (reference sequence). Trimming pared 7 bases from V and 3 bases from J, leaving 9 bases between. The CDR3: CASIKGDTEAFF. CDR3 in DNA: TGTGCCAGCATTAAGGGGGACACTGAAGCTTTCTTT.

This chain connects TRBV30 to TRBJ2-2; TRBD1 is a possible D gene (6 bases). Trimming pared 4 bases from V and 3 bases from J, leaving 15 bases between. Germline-derived CDR1 and CDR2 are GTSNPN and SVGIG (reference sequence). This CDR3 has 15 amino acids. CDR3 nucleotide sequence: TGTGCCTGGATGTCCGGGACACTTTACACCGGGGAGCTGTTTTTT. Its protein is CAWMSGTLYTGELFF.

The chain joins TRBV5-1 to TRBJ1-4; D unresolved. Germline V gene sequence: CDR1 SGHRS, CDR2 YFSETQ. The CDR3 totals 14 residues. The CDR3 DNA sequence: TGCGCTCGCACCACGGAGGCAACTAATGAAAAACTGTTTTTT. As protein: CARTTEATNEKLFF.

The J gene is TRBJ2-3, the V gene TRBV7-9; D is possibly TRBD2 (6 bases). Germline lookup yields CDR1 SEHNR and CDR2 FQNEAQ (reference sequence). The V gene lost 2 bases and the J gene lost 1 base, with 13 bases spanning the gap. The length of the CDR3 is 16 residues. The CDR3 reads CASSLLPGEGTDTQYF. CDR3 sequence (DNA): TGTGCCAGCAGCTTATTGCCGGGAGAGGGCACAGATACGCAGTATTTT.

This clone came up a few times. The CDR3 sequence: CASSEYGSSYEQYF. The CDR3 nucleotides read TGTGCCAGCAGTGAATATGGCAGCTCCTACGAGCAGTACTTC. The chain links TRBV6-1 to TRBJ2-7, with D hard to call. The CDR3 covers 14 residues. V was cut by 2 bases and J by 0 bases, with 8 bases left in between. Per the germline V gene, CDR1 is MNHNS and CDR2 is SASEGT.

The J gene is TRBJ2-5, the V gene TRBV7-9, with TRBD1 matching 8 bases. The V gene end was trimmed by 2 bases and the J gene end by 5 bases; junction bases not matched to a gene: 7. The germline V gene has CDR1 SEHNR and CDR2 FQNEAQ (reference sequence). This CDR3 comprises 15 residues. This CDR3 is CASSLSRTGYETQYF. CDR3 nucleotide sequence: TGTGCCAGCAGCTTATCTAGGACAGGGTATGAGACCCAGTACTTC.

The CDR3 DNA reads TGTGCCAGCAGCTTAGCGCTCCGGACACTGCCCCATAATTCACCCCTCCACTTT. This encodes CASSLALRTLPHNSPLHF. The chain uses TRBV7-2 and TRBJ1-6; a possible D gene is TRBD1 (5 bases). With 0 bases removed from V and 5 bases from J, the gap between germline ends came to 17 bases. This CDR3 has 18 residues. Germline CDR1 and CDR2: SGHTA and FQGNSA.

V is TRBV5-8 and J is TRBJ1-2, with TRBD1 as a possible D gene (6 bases). The CDR3 is made up of 13 amino acids. CDR1 and CDR2 (germline): SGHTS, YDEGEE. The V end lost 5 bases, the J end lost 6 bases, and 14 bases lay between the germline ends. The CDR3 is CASSHDRRDGYTF. The DNA of the CDR3 is TGTGCCAGCAGTCATGACAGGAGAGATGGCTACACCTTC.

The chain employs TRBV6-6 and TRBJ2-2; D unclear. CDR3 length: 14 residues. Germline loops: CDR1 MNHNY, CDR2 SVGAGI (reference sequence). The V end was cut by 6 bases, the J end by 5 bases, with 13 bases between. The CDR3 reads CASREPRETGELFF. Written as DNA, the CDR3 is TGTGCCAGCAGGGAGCCTCGAGAGACCGGGGAGCTGTTTTTT.

This chain uses TRBV7-2 with TRBJ1-2; 8 nucleotides line up with TRBD1. Germline V gene sequence: CDR1 SGHTA, CDR2 FQGNSA. With 6 bases clipped from V and 0 bases from J, the junction kept 9 bases outside the gene matches. The CDR3 consists of 16 residues. CDR3 loop: CASSPAGQGANYGYTF. In nucleotides, the CDR3 is TGTGCCAGCAGTCCTGCAGGACAGGGAGCTAACTATGGCTACACCTTC. The full variable domain, its missing parts supplied by reference TRBV7-2 and TRBJ1-2, is GAGVSQSPSNKVTEKGKDVELRCDPISGHTALYWYRQSLGQGLEFLIYFQGNSAPDKSGLPSDRFSAERTGGSVSTLTIQRTQQEDSAVYLCASSPAGQGANYGYTFGSGTRLTVV.

This clone was found many times. J is TRBJ1-2 and V is TRBV7-8; 9 bases line up with TRBD1. The CDR3 runs to 15 residues. V shed 5 bases and J 9 bases; nucleotides not matched to a gene: 13. The germline gives CDR1 SGHVS, CDR2 FQNEAQ. The CDR3 DNA follows: TGTGCCAGCAGCCCAGTCGGGACAGGGCCCTCTCGCTACACCTTC. As protein: CASSPVGTGPSRYTF.

The rearrangement uses TRBV27 and TRBJ1-1, with TRBD1 matching 7 bases. Germline loops: CDR1 MNHEY, CDR2 SMNVEV (reference sequence). The CDR3 has 18 residues. V dropped 1 base and J dropped 10; count of bases not matched to a gene: 21. The CDR3 DNA reads TGTGCCAGCAGTTTATTCCCCTACAGACAGGGAGGAACTGTAGGAGCTTTCTTT. It is translated as CASSLFPYRQGGTVGAFF.

The chain employs TRBV4-1 and TRBJ2-6; 10 bases align to TRBD1. This CDR3 comprises 17 residues. Germline values: CDR1 MGHRA, CDR2 YSYEKL. J lost 3 bases, V lost 4 bases, and 6 bases had no gene match. CDR3 region: CASSPDRGRGGANVLTF. For the CDR3, the DNA is TGCGCCAGCAGCCCCGACAGGGGGCGCGGTGGGGCCAACGTCCTGACTTTC.

CDR3 region: CAIRTDTGELFF. Written as DNA, the CDR3 is TGTGCCATCAGGACAGACACCGGGGAGCTGTTTTTT. The chain has TRBV10-3 and TRBJ2-2, with a possible D match to TRBD1 (5 bases). Germline V gives CDR1 ENHRY, CDR2 SYGVKD. This CDR3 comprises 12 residues. Trimming cost V 6 bases and J 3 bases, with 5 bases left between them.

CDR3 sequence (DNA): TGTGCCTGGCAGAGCGGGATGCAAAACATTCAGTACTTC. Translated, it gives CAWQSGMQNIQYF. The chain combines TRBV30 with TRBJ2-4; 7 bases are a match to TRBD2. The germline V gene encodes CDR1 GTSNPN and CDR2 SVGIG (reference sequence). The CDR3 sequence is 13 residues long. V lost 5 bases, J lost 5 bases, and 6 bases stayed unmatched.

The V gene is TRBV27, the J gene TRBJ2-3; no reliable D call. Trimming took 3 bases from V and 2 from J, leaving 12 bases between them. CDR1 and CDR2 (germline): MNHEY, SMNVEV (reference sequence). This CDR3 is built from 15 residues. The CDR3 spells CASSFGLAFTDTQYF. CDR3 bases: TGTGCCAGCAGTTTTGGTTTGGCATTCACAGATACGCAGTATTTT.

This clone was found once. V gene TRBV27 combines with J gene TRBJ2-1; 9 positions agree with TRBD1. This CDR3 has 16 residues. V shed 8 bases, J shed 4 bases, and the junction held 12 bases outside the gene matches. Germline loops: CDR1 MNHEY, CDR2 SMNVEV (reference sequence). CDR3 protein: CASRISPGTGYNEQFF. The DNA of the CDR3 is TGTGCCAGCCGCATTTCTCCCGGGACAGGGTACAATGAGCAGTTCTTC.

The CDR3 DNA sequence: TGTGCCAGCAGCCTCCTAGCGGGGAACTACGAGCAGTACTTC. Protein: CASSLLAGNYEQYF. The chain employs TRBV28 and TRBJ2-5; 9 nucleotides match TRBD2. With the DNA end fitting TRBJ2-7 better, the J assignment may be wrong. The CDR3 is 14 amino acids. CDR1 MDHEN and CDR2 SYDVKM come from the germline V gene.

This clone was observed a few times. CDR3 sequence: CASSRRDTNYEQYF. The CDR3 DNA reads TGTGCCAGCAGCCGACGGGACACGAACTACGAGCAGTACTTC. This sequence joins TRBV5-6 and TRBJ2-7, with D possibly TRBD1 on 6 matching bases. Germline V gene lookup returns CDR1 SGHDT and CDR2 YYEEEE. V shed 4 bases and J shed 3 bases, with 14 bases lying between them. The CDR3 runs 14 residues.

The chain recombines TRBV6-5 with TRBJ1-4, with D possibly being TRBD1 (5 bases). V dropped 3 bases and J dropped 4 bases, with 12 bases sitting between them. There are 15 residues in the CDR3. Germline CDR1 MNHEY, CDR2 SVGAGI. The DNA for the CDR3 is TGTGCCAGCAGTTATATCGGGACTTTTAATGAAAAACTGTTTTTT. Encoded protein: CASSYIGTFNEKLFF.

V usage is TRBV10-3 and J usage is TRBJ2-1, with D possibly TRBD2 on 6 matching bases. Trimming took 3 bases from V and 0 from J, leaving 24 bases between them. This CDR3 is 20 amino acids long. Germline V lookup: CDR1 ENHRY, CDR2 SYGVKD. The CDR3 sequence: CAISDRVAVTQPSSYNEQFF. CDR3 nucleotides: TGTGCCATCAGTGATAGGGTAGCGGTAACCCAACCTAGCTCCTACAATGAGCAGTTCTTC.

This sequence joins TRBV27 and TRBJ2-7; TRBD1 aligns across 9 bases. CDR3 length: 15 amino acids. V lost 6 bases to trimming and J lost 4 bases; unmatched junction nucleotides: 10. The germline V gene encodes CDR1 MNHEY and CDR2 SMNVEV (reference sequence). Here the CDR3 DNA reads TGTGCCAGCAGCACAAGGAGGACAGGGGTTTACGAGCAGTACTTC. Amino acid sequence: CASSTRRTGVYEQYF.

This clone was picked up one time. The chain links TRBV4-2 to TRBJ2-1, with 7 positions matching TRBD2. V was clipped by 0 bases and J by 6 bases; unmatched bases: 8. The CDR3 sequence is 16 residues long. CDR1 is LGHNA, CDR2 YNFKEQ, per germline. The CDR3 nucleotides read TGTGCCAGCAGCCAAGATTCGGCTAGCGGAGTCAATGAGCAGTTCTTC. Translated, it gives CASSQDSASGVNEQFF.

The rearrangement uses TRBV5-1 and TRBJ2-3, with a weak D call TRBD2 (5 bases). V shed 0 bases and J shed 1 base, with 12 bases lying between them. Germline CDR1 SGHRS, CDR2 YFSETQ. This CDR3 is built from 16 residues. CDR3: CASSLGSGPGTDTQYF. CDR3 DNA: TGCGCCAGCAGCTTGGGAAGCGGTCCTGGCACAGATACGCAGTATTTT.

This chain links TRBV19 with TRBJ2-5; TRBD1 matches at 8 bases. The V segment lost 1 base and the J segment 2 bases; nucleotides outside the gene matches: 12. This CDR3 comprises 18 residues. The germline V gene encodes CDR1 LNHDA and CDR2 SQIVND (reference sequence). The CDR3 DNA reads as TGTGCCAGTAGTATAGGCCTGTCCCGGGACAGGTTTCAAGAGACCCAGTACTTC. Translating gives CASSIGLSRDRFQETQYF. The full variable domain, completed using reference TRBV19 and TRBJ2-5, is DGGITQSPKYLFRKEGQNVTLSCEQNLNHDAMYWYRQDPGQGLRLIYYSQIVNDFQKGDIAEGYSVSREKKESFPLTVTSAQKNPTAFYLCASSIGLSRDRFQETQYFGPGTRLLVL.